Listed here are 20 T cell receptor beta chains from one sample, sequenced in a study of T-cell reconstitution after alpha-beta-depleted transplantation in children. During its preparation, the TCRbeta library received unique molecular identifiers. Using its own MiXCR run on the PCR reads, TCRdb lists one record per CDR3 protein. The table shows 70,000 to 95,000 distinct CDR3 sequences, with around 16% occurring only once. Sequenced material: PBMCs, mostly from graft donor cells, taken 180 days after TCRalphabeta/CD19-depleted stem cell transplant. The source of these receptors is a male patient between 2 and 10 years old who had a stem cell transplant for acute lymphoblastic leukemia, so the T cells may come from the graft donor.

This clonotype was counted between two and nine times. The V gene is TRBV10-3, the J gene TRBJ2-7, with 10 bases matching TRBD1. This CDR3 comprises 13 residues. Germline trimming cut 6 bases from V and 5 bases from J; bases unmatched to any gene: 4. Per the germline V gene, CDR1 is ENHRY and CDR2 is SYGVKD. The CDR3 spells CAIRRQGANEQYF. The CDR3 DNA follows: TGTGCCATCAGAAGACAGGGGGCTAACGAGCAGTACTTC.

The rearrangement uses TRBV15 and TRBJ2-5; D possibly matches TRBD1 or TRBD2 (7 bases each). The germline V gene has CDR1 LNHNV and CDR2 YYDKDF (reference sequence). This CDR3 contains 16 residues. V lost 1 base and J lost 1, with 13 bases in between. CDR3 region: CATSRGEGQFQETQYF. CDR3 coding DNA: TGTGCCACCAGCAGAGGGGAGGGACAGTTCCAAGAGACCCAGTACTTC.

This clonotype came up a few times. CDR3 nucleotide sequence: TGTGCCAGTAGCGCGGGACAGTTCTCTGGAAACACCATATATTTT. Translation: CASSAGQFSGNTIYF. V and J are TRBV19 and TRBJ1-3, with 7 bases identical to TRBD1. CDR1 is LNHDA and CDR2 is SQIVND in the germline V gene (reference sequence). This CDR3 has 15 amino acids. With V trimmed by 6 bases and J by 0 bases, 5 bases remained unmatched.

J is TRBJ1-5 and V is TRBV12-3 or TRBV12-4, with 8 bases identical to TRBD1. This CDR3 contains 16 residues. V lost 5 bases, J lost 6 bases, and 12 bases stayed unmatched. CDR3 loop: CASSITGQGQSQPQHF. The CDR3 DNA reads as TGTGCCAGCAGTATAACCGGACAGGGCCAAAGTCAGCCCCAGCATTTT.

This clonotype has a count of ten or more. CDR3 region: CASSLGQGAREQYF. The CDR3 DNA is TGTGCCAGCAGTTTAGGACAGGGGGCTCGGGAGCAGTACTTC. The rearrangement joins TRBV12-3 or TRBV12-4 to TRBJ2-7; 10 positions match TRBD1. V shed 1 base and J 7 bases; nucleotides not matched to a gene: 4. The CDR3 sequence is 14 residues long.

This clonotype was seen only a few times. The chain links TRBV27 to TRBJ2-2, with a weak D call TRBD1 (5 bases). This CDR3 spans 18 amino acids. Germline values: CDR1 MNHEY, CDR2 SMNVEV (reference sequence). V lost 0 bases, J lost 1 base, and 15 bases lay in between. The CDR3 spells CASSLSPTTALNTGELFF. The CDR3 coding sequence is TGTGCCAGCAGTTTATCCCCTACGACAGCCTTGAACACCGGGGAGCTGTTTTTT.

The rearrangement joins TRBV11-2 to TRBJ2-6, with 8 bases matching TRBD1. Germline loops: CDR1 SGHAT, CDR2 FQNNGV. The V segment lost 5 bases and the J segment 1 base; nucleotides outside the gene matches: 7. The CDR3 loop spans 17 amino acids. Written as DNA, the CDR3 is TGTGCCAGCAGCCATATCCGGGACAGGTCTGGGGCCAACGTCCTGACTTTC. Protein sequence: CASSHIRDRSGANVLTF. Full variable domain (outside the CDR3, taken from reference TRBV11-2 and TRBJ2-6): EAGVAQSPRYKIIEKRQSVAFWCNPISGHATLYWYQQILGQGPKLLIQFQNNGVVDDSQLPKDRFSAERLKGVDSTLKIQPAKLEDSAVYLCASSHIRDRSGANVLTFGAGSRLTVL.

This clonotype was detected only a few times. The CDR3 loop is CASSLRVGETQYF. CDR3 coding DNA: TGTGCCAGCAGCTTAAGGGTGGGGGAGACCCAGTACTTC. This chain uses TRBV7-7 with TRBJ2-5; D unresolved. Per the germline V gene, CDR1 is SSHAT and CDR2 is FNYEAQ (reference sequence). The CDR3 consists of 13 residues. The V gene lost 2 bases and the J gene lost 5 bases, with 9 bases spanning the gap.

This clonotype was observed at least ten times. The CDR3 is CATGEEDSEQFF. In nucleotides, the CDR3 is TGTGCCACAGGGGAAGAAGACAGTGAGCAGTTCTTC. V is TRBV24-1 and J is TRBJ2-1; tentatively, D is TRBD1 (5 bases). Germline values: CDR1 KGHDR, CDR2 SFDVKD. Deletions cut 10 bases from V and 9 bases from J, with 15 bases between. This CDR3 is built from 12 residues.

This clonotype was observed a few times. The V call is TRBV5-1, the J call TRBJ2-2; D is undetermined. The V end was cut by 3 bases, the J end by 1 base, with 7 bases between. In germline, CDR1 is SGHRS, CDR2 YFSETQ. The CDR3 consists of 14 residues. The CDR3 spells CASSSPRNTGELFF. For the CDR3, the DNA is TGCGCCAGCAGCTCCCCACGGAACACCGGGGAGCTGTTTTTT.

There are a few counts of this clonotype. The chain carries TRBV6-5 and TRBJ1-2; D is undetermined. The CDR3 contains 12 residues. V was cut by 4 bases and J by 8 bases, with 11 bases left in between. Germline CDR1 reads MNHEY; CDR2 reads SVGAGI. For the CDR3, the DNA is TGTGCCAGCAGTTCCGCCTTTGGCGGCTACACCTTC. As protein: CASSSAFGGYTF.

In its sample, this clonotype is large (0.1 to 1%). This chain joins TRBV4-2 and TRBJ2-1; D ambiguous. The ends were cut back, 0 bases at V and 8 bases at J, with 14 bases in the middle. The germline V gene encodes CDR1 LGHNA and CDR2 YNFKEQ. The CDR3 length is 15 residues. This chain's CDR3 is CASSQELHSTDEQFF. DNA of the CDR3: TGTGCCAGCAGCCAAGAGTTGCACTCGACGGATGAGCAGTTCTTC.

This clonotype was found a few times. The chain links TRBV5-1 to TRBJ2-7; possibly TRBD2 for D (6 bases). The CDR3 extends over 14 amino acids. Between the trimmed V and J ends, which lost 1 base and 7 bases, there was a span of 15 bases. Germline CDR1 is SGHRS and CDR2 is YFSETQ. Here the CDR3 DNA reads TGCGCCAGCAGCTTGCGAGGGCGCGGGACGGAGCAGTACTTC. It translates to CASSLRGRGTEQYF.

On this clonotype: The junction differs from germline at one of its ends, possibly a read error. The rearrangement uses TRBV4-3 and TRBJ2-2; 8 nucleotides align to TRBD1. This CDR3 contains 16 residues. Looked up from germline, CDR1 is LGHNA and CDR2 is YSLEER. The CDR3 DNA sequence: TGCGCCAGCAGCCTGTCGACAGGGGCAAACACCGGGGAGCCGTTTTTT. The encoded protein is CASSLSTGANTGEPFF.

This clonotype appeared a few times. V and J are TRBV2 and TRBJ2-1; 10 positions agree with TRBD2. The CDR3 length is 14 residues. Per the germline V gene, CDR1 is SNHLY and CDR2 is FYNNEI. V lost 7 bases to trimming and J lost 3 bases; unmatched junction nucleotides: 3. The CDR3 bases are TGTGCCAGCAAAAGGACTAGCGGCTACAATGAGCAGTTCTTC. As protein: CASKRTSGYNEQFF.

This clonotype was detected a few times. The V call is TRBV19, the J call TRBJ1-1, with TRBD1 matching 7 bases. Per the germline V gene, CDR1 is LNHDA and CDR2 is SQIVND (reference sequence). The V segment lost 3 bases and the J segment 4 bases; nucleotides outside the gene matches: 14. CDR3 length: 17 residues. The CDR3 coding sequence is TGTGCCAGTAGTATGCAACAATACAGGGGCGCGGGCACTGAAGCTTTCTTT. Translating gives CASSMQQYRGAGTEAFF.

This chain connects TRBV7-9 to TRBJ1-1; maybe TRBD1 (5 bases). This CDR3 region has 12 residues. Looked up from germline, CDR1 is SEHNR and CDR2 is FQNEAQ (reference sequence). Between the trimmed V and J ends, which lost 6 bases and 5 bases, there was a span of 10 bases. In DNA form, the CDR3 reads TGTGCCAGCAGGGGGGGGGATACTGAAGCTTTCTTT. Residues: CASRGGDTEAFF.

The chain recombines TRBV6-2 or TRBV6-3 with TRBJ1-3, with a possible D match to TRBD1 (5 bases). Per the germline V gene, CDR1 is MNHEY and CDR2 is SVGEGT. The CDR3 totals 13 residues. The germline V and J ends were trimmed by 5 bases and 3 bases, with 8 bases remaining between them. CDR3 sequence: CASSTGLGNTIYF. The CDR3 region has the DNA TGTGCCAGCAGTACGGGACTTGGAAACACCATATATTTT.

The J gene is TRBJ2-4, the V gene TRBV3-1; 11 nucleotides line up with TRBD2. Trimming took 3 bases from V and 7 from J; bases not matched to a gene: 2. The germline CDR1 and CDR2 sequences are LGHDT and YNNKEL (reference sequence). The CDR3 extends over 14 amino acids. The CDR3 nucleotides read TGTGCCAGCAGCCAGCCTAGCGGGGGGAACATTCAGTACTTC. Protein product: CASSQPSGGNIQYF.

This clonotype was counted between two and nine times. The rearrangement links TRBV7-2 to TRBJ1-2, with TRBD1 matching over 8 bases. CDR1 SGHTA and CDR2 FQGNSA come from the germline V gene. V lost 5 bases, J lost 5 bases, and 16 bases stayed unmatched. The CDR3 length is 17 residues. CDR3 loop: CASSRSPAQGEGYGYTF. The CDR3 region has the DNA TGTGCCAGCAGCCGATCCCCTGCACAGGGGGAAGGGTATGGCTACACCTTC. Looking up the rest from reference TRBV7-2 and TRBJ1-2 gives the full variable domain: GAGVSQSPSNKVTEKGKDVELRCDPISGHTALYWYRQSLGQGLEFLIYFQGNSAPDKSGLPSDRFSAERTGGSVSTLTIQRTQQEDSAVYLCASSRSPAQGEGYGYTFGSGTRLTVV.